Here is one TCR beta chain with its context. No antigen is known for it. This record comes from a study of somatic mutations in cytotoxic T cells in rheumatoid arthritis. On the study more broadly: Immediately following diagnosis and ahead of any treatment, patient blood (around 28 ml EDTA) was drawn. Selected T-cell populations stained with V beta antibodies were isolated by flow sorting to nearly 100% purity; these included V beta1+ cells subjected to TCRB sequencing.

The repertoire was sequenced with immunoSEQ multiplex PCR; TCRdb's copy has only in-frame clones and lacks some. In the table there are around 29,000 clones, approximately 78% of which are singletons. Whole-study results and caveats: What antigens the expanded CD8+ clones targeted remained unknown. Each of about an eighth of the roughly 60 patients had a largest CD8+ clone that made up more than 20% of CD8+ cells.

Germline-derived CDR1 and CDR2 are SGDLS and YYNGEE. The CDR3 is made up of 12 amino acids. The V end lost 0 bases, the J end lost 8 bases, and 6 bases lay between the germline ends. The sequencing input was CD8+ T cells sorted from blood. This chain connects TRBV9 to TRBJ2-1; D call uncertain. This TCR came from an adult with rheumatoid arthritis. The CDR3 protein is CASSVVSYEQFF. The CDR3 nucleotides read TGTGCCAGCAGCGTAGTATCATATGAGCAGTTCTTC.